This T cell receptor (beta chain) was sequenced during a study of identical twins. The CDR3 covers 13 residues. V lost 8 bases and J 4 bases, leaving 9 bases between the germline ends. The germline CDR1 and CDR2 sequences are SEHNR and FQNEAQ (reference sequence). Findings and caveats of the study: Cord blood's abundant beta clonotypes had fewer insertions, unlike memory repertoires.

In the case of this clonotype: The antigen remains unidentified.

Unique molecular identifiers were present on cDNA, and template switching added a universal primer site. TCRdb passed the 5' RACE reads through MiXCR, listing each CDR3 protein once. The repertoire includes a few hundred thousand distinct CDR3 sequences, roughly 12% of them detected once, and more than 6% sits in the top ten. All of the donors were Caucasians in good health. The sample was also reused in another study, on yellow fever vaccine responses in identical twins.

Source material: CD8+ T cells sorted from blood. This chain joins TRBV7-9 and TRBJ2-6; D remains ambiguous. This receptor was identified in a woman aged 18-35 years in good health. The CDR3: CASGDFGANVLTF. Here the CDR3 DNA reads TGTGCCAGCGGCGACTTCGGGGCCAACGTCCTGACTTTC.